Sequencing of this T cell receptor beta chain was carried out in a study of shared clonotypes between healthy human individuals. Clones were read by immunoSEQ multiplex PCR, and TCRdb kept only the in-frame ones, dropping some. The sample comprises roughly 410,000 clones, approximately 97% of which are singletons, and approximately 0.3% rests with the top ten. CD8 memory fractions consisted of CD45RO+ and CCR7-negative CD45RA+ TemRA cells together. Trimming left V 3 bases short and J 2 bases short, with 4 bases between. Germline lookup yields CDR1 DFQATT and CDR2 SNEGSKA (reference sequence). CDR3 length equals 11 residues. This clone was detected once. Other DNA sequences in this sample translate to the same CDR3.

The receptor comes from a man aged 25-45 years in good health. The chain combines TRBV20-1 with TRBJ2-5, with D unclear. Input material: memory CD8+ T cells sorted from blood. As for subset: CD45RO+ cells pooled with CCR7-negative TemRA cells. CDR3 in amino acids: CSARSQETQYF. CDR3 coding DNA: TGCAGTGCTAGGTCACAAGAGACCCAGTACTTC.